The 8 T cell receptor beta chains given below trace back to one sample, sequenced in a study of T cells in Graves' hyperthyroidism and ophthalmopathy. The investigators amplified TCR beta CDR3 regions from RNA transcripts. A set of HTBI primers served as the primers for a first-round RT-PCR of the TCR CDR3. In TCRdb, the multiplex PCR reads were re-called with MiXCR into one record per CDR3 protein. The sample comprises around 620,000 distinct CDR3 sequences, around 16% of which are singletons, and 3% to 4% rests with the top ten. The sequenced sample consisted of blood. Receptors were obtained from a woman aged 25-40 years with Graves' hyperthyroidism.

The chain couples TRBV28 to TRBJ1-2; D might be TRBD1 (5 bases). This CDR3 is built from 14 residues. V was pared by 3 bases and J by 4 bases, with 12 bases between. The V gene's germline CDR1 is MDHEN and CDR2 SYDVKM. CDR3 in amino acids: CASSLLAQGYGYTF. In nucleotides, the CDR3 is TGTGCCAGCAGTTTGTTGGCGCAGGGCTATGGCTACACCTTC.

This clonotype was detected a few times. This sequence joins TRBV6-1 and TRBJ1-2; D not resolved. V was cut by 5 bases and J by 4 bases, with 14 bases left in between. The CDR3 is 14 residues long. The germline V gene has CDR1 MNHNS and CDR2 SASEGT. For the CDR3, the DNA is TGTGCCAGCAGTTTAAATCCCCGGGTCTATGGCTACACCTTC. Translated, it gives CASSLNPRVYGYTF.

The chain carries TRBV27 and TRBJ1-1; 9 nucleotides match TRBD1. V gave up 4 bases and J gave up 1 base; unmatched junction bases: 4. The V gene's germline CDR1 is MNHEY and CDR2 SMNVEV (reference sequence). The CDR3 loop spans 15 amino acids. CDR3 in DNA: TGTGCCAGCAGTTGGGGACAGGGCGAGAACACTGAAGCTTTCTTT. It codes for CASSWGQGENTEAFF.

This clonotype has just a few counts. V and J are TRBV28 and TRBJ1-2, with no clear D. CDR1 and CDR2 from the germline V gene are MDHEN and SYDVKM. Trimming stripped 4 bases from V and 7 bases from J, with 4 bases between. CDR3 length: 10 amino acids. CDR3 protein: CASSSLGYTF. Here the CDR3 DNA reads TGTGCCAGCAGTTCGCTTGGCTACACCTTC.

Ten or more counts support this clonotype. The rearrangement uses TRBV5-6 and TRBJ2-5; TRBD2 matches at 8 bases. V lost 4 bases to trimming and J lost 9 bases; unmatched junction nucleotides: 17. The V gene's germline CDR1 is SGHDT and CDR2 YYEEEE. CDR3 size: 16 residues. The CDR3 is CASSTAGLGSGNSQYF. For the CDR3, the DNA is TGTGCCAGCAGCACGGCGGGACTAGGGTCGGGAAATTCCCAGTACTTC.

This clonotype showed up just a few times. The chain is built from TRBV6-1 and TRBJ1-1; D is possibly TRBD1 (6 bases). The CDR3 has 17 amino acids. Germline V gene data show CDR1 as MNHNS and CDR2 as SASEGT. V was shortened by 0 bases and J by 0 bases, with 14 bases between the two germline ends. Here the CDR3 DNA reads TGTGCCAGCAGTGAAGCGGGCTACAGGGTCCTGAACACTGAAGCTTTCTTT. Translation gives CASSEAGYRVLNTEAFF.

This clonotype was recorded at least ten times. V and J are TRBV6-2 or TRBV6-3 and TRBJ2-7; weak D call: TRBD2 (6 bases). CDR1 and CDR2 from the germline V gene are MNHEY and SVGEGT. The CDR3 is 15 amino acids. Deletions cut 6 bases from V and 0 bases from J, with 15 bases between. The CDR3 DNA reads TGTGCCAGCAGAATTAGCGGAGGGACCTCCTACGAGCAGTACTTC. Protein: CASRISGGTSYEQYF.

This clonotype was seen at least ten times. V gene TRBV6-1 combines with J gene TRBJ2-3, with 8 bases lining up with TRBD2. The CDR3 is made up of 15 amino acids. The germline V gene encodes CDR1 MNHNS and CDR2 SASEGT. V trimming: 5 bases; J trimming: 2 bases; junction bases outside the gene matches: 6. The CDR3: CASSRLSGTTDTQYF. The CDR3 DNA follows: TGTGCCAGCAGTCGACTTAGCGGGACCACAGATACGCAGTATTTT.